The 5 T cell receptor beta chains below come from one sample, sequenced in a study of response to subunit inactivated influenza vaccine. In TCRdb, the RT-PCR reads were re-called with MiXCR into one record per CDR3 protein. Found here are 530,000 or so distinct CDR3 sequences, roughly 23% of them singletons; the top ten hold 1.9%. The specimen was CD4+ T cells sorted from PBMCs, collected approximately 5 days after vaccination. The receptors come from a man aged 50 or older who received an inactivated influenza vaccine.

Many counts were recorded for this clonotype. This chain connects TRBV28 to TRBJ2-7; 8 bases agree with TRBD1. J lost 7 bases, V lost 3 bases, and 8 bases had no gene match. This CDR3 comprises 14 residues. From germline, CDR1 is MDHEN and CDR2 SYDVKM. CDR3 sequence: CASSFPQGASEQYF. In DNA, the CDR3 is TGTGCCAGCAGTTTTCCGCAGGGGGCTAGTGAGCAGTACTTC.

The chain uses TRBV28 and TRBJ2-1, with TRBD2 matching 8 bases. This CDR3 is 15 amino acids long. Germline CDR1 reads MDHEN; CDR2 reads SYDVKM. After removal of 6 bases from V and 8 bases from J, the junction contained 12 bases not matched to a gene. The CDR3 region is CASSHHAGGSYEQFF. The CDR3 bases are TGTGCCAGCAGCCACCACGCGGGAGGTTCGTATGAGCAGTTCTTC.

This clonotype was found many times. The chain couples TRBV4-3 to TRBJ2-3, with TRBD1 identical over 7 bases. Germline assignment: CDR1 LGHNA and CDR2 YSLEER. V lost 2 bases and J lost 2; bases outside the gene matches: 4. The CDR3 contains 15 residues. Here the CDR3 DNA reads TGCGCCAGCAGCCAATGGACAGGATTCACAGATACGCAGTATTTT. It is translated as CASSQWTGFTDTQYF.

This clonotype was counted between two and nine times. The chain is built from TRBV25-1 and TRBJ2-1, with 8 nucleotides matching TRBD2. Losses at the gene ends were 7 bases for V and 4 bases for J; bases not matched to a gene: 9. CDR3 length equals 15 residues. Per the germline V gene, CDR1 is MGHDK and CDR2 is SYGVNS. The CDR3 region has the DNA TGTGCCAGCACGCCGGGACTAGGTACTTACAATGAGCAGTTCTTC. Amino acids: CASTPGLGTYNEQFF.

The gene calls are TRBV2 and TRBJ2-7, with 9 bases fitting TRBD1. Germline CDR1 reads SNHLY; CDR2 reads FYNNEI. This CDR3 comprises 14 residues. V was pared by 9 bases and J by 1 base, with 7 bases of the junction left unmatched. This chain's CDR3 is CASYRDRESYEQYF. In nucleotides, the CDR3 is TGTGCCAGTTACCGGGACAGGGAGTCCTACGAGCAGTACTTC.